A single sample gave rise to the 31 T cell receptor beta chains below, sequenced in a study of blood T cell repertoires in COVID-19. Clones were read by immunoSEQ multiplex PCR, and TCRdb kept only the in-frame ones, dropping some. This sample yields some 190,000 clones, of which 75% to 90% are seen a single time; around 7.8% belongs to the top ten. Material for sequencing was peripheral blood. These receptors were collected from a woman aged 55-75 years with acute or convalescent COVID-19.

The V and J genes are TRBV5-1 and TRBJ2-3, with 9 bases that match TRBD2. The CDR3 extends over 17 amino acids. Germline CDR1 is SGHRS and CDR2 is YFSETQ. V dropped 1 base and J dropped 5; count of bases not matched to a gene: 11. In DNA form, the CDR3 reads TGCGCCAGCAGCTTGCCCCTCGTGGCGGGAGGGGGAGATACGCAGTATTTT. It codes for CASSLPLVAGGGDTQYF.

In its sample, this clone was seen a few times. The chain employs TRBV28 and TRBJ2-3, with 7 bases that match TRBD1. Losses at the gene ends were 4 bases for V and 4 bases for J; bases not matched to a gene: 5. CDR1 MDHEN and CDR2 SYDVKM come from the germline V gene. The CDR3 sequence is 14 residues long. The CDR3 spells CASSSGQLADTQYF. CDR3 DNA sequence: TGTGCCAGCAGTTCGGGACAGTTGGCAGATACGCAGTATTTT. The full variable domain, its missing parts supplied by reference TRBV28 and TRBJ2-3, is DVKVTQSSRYLVKRTGEKVFLECVQDMDHENMFWYRQDPGLGLRLIYFSYDVKMKEKGDIPEGYSVSREKKERFSLILESASTNQTSMYLCASSSGQLADTQYFGPGTRLTVL.

This clone was seen a few times. The chain is built from TRBV28 and TRBJ1-2; D is uncertain. This CDR3 has 13 residues. The germline CDR1 and CDR2 sequences are MDHEN and SYDVKM. The V end was cut by 4 bases, the J end by 4 bases, with 10 bases between. The CDR3 DNA follows: TGTGCCAGCAGTTCTCCCCCGAGCTATGGCTACACCTTC. It translates to CASSSPPSYGYTF.

The genes are TRBV10-3 and TRBJ1-6; no clear D gene. This CDR3 spans 13 amino acids. Trimming stripped 4 bases from V and 10 bases from J, with 11 bases between. CDR1 is ENHRY and CDR2 is SYGVKD in the germline V gene. CDR3 sequence: CAISVEGVSPLHF. The CDR3 region has the DNA TGTGCCATCAGTGTGGAGGGAGTGTCACCCCTCCACTTT.

This clone came up once. The chain couples TRBV7-8 to TRBJ2-1, with TRBD2 identical over 12 bases. Trimming at V came to 3 bases and at J to 7 bases, leaving 16 bases not matched to a gene. The V gene's germline CDR1 is SGHVS and CDR2 FQNEAQ. CDR3 size: 19 residues. CDR3: CASSFPGGKGTSGLNEQFF. The CDR3 DNA is TGTGCCAGCAGCTTCCCTGGGGGGAAGGGGACTAGCGGGCTAAATGAGCAGTTCTTC.

The chain is built from TRBV4-2 and TRBJ2-1; 8 nucleotides align to TRBD2. The junction had 3 bases not matched to a gene; V was cut back by 2 bases and J by 6 bases. The germline CDR1 and CDR2 sequences are LGHNA and YNFKEQ. This CDR3 has 14 residues. CDR3 residues: CASSQREGFNEQFF. CDR3 DNA: TGTGCCAGCAGCCAACGGGAGGGCTTCAATGAGCAGTTCTTC.

In this sample, this clone turned up a few times. J is TRBJ2-7 and V is TRBV7-8; 7 bases align to TRBD2. The CDR3 length is 15 residues. The V segment lost 4 bases and the J segment 3 bases; nucleotides outside the gene matches: 9. Germline CDR1 is SGHVS and CDR2 is FQNEAQ. CDR3 coding DNA: TGTGCCAGCAGCTCTGAGGGAGGGATCGGCTACGAGCAGTACTTC. Its translation is CASSSEGGIGYEQYF.

The chain is built from TRBV10-1 and TRBJ1-5; possibly TRBD1 for D (5 bases). The CDR3 spans 13 residues. The V end lost 3 bases, the J end lost 6 bases, and 9 bases lay between the germline ends. Germline-derived CDR1 and CDR2 are WNHNN and SYGVQD (reference sequence). CDR3 protein: CASSDGGTQPQHF. For the CDR3, the DNA is TGCGCCAGCAGTGATGGGGGGACTCAGCCCCAGCATTTT.

The genes are TRBV27 and TRBJ2-2; D gene ambiguous. Germline V gene sequence: CDR1 MNHEY, CDR2 SMNVEV (reference sequence). This CDR3 region has 12 residues. The V end lost 3 bases, the J end lost 7 bases, and 6 bases lay between the germline ends. The CDR3 loop is CASSFNGGELFF. The CDR3 nucleotides read TGTGCCAGCAGTTTCAACGGCGGGGAGCTGTTTTTT.

The CDR3 here is CASSEGQGDYGYTF. CDR3 in DNA: TGCGCCAGCAGCGAAGGACAGGGAGACTATGGCTACACCTTC. The rearrangement uses TRBV5-1 and TRBJ1-2; 8 bases agree with TRBD1. CDR1 is SGHRS, CDR2 YFSETQ, per germline. J lost 3 bases, V lost 4 bases, and 5 bases had no gene match. The CDR3 has 14 residues.

Written as DNA, the CDR3 is TGCGCCAGCAGCCAGGGCACCGGGACTAGCTTTTCGCTCCAAGAGACCCAGTACTTC. Residues: CASSQGTGTSFSLQETQYF. The chain is built from TRBV5-1 and TRBJ2-5; TRBD2 aligns across 9 bases. V was clipped by 4 bases and J by 1 base; unmatched bases: 17. CDR3 length equals 19 residues. From germline, CDR1 is SGHRS and CDR2 YFSETQ.

The chain carries TRBV7-8 and TRBJ1-5, with unresolved D. Germline V gene data show CDR1 as SGHVS and CDR2 as FQNEAQ. V shed 1 base and J shed 6 bases, with 7 bases lying between them. The CDR3 covers 13 residues. In DNA, the CDR3 is TGTGCCAGCAGCTTAGGCCTTAGTCAGCCCCAGCATTTT. Translated: CASSLGLSQPQHF.

This clone was recorded once. The chain combines TRBV9 with TRBJ2-2; no firm D call. Trimming removed 5 bases from V and 4 bases from J, with 9 bases in between. This CDR3 contains 13 residues. CDR1 SGDLS and CDR2 YYNGEE come from the germline V gene. Here the CDR3 reads CASSKTITGELFF. In DNA form, the CDR3 reads TGTGCCAGCAGTAAAACTATCACCGGGGAGCTGTTTTTT. Based on the CDR3 plus reference TRBV9 and TRBJ2-2, the full variable domain is DSGVTQTPKHLITATGQRVTLRCSPRSGDLSVYWYQQSLDQGLQFLIQYYNGEERAKGNILERFSAQQFPDLHSELNLSSLELGDSALYFCASSKTITGELFFGEGSRLTVL.

The gene calls are TRBV3-1 (or the pseudogene TRBV3-2) and TRBJ2-1; D is unresolved. Trimming left V 4 bases short and J 1 base short, with 11 bases between. Germline CDR1 LGHDT, CDR2 YNNKEL (reference sequence). CDR3 length: 15 amino acids. The CDR3 loop reads CASSLTAQSYNEQFF. DNA of the CDR3: TGTGCCAGCAGCCTAACGGCACAGTCCTACAATGAGCAGTTCTTC.

The chain carries TRBV6-5 and TRBJ2-3, with D possibly matching TRBD1 (5 bases). Germline V gives CDR1 MNHEY, CDR2 SVGAGI. V gave up 6 bases and J gave up 0 bases, with 13 bases separating them. The CDR3 is made up of 15 amino acids. The CDR3 DNA reads TGTGCCAGCAGCCAGGGAACACCAAGCACAGATACGCAGTATTTT. Residues: CASSQGTPSTDTQYF.

This clone has a single count. The J gene is TRBJ2-1, the V gene TRBV7-9; TRBD1 is a possible D gene (6 bases). The germline V gene encodes CDR1 SEHNR and CDR2 FQNEAQ (reference sequence). The CDR3 spans 14 residues. The germline V and J ends were trimmed by 5 bases and 6 bases, with 14 bases remaining between them. The CDR3 loop reads CASSDKTGSNEQFF. Here the CDR3 DNA reads TGTGCCAGCAGCGACAAGACAGGCTCCAATGAGCAGTTCTTC.

This clone was detected once. At the DNA level, this CDR3 is encoded by other sequences in the same sample as well. V usage is TRBV6-5 and J usage is TRBJ1-5; 7 nucleotides agree with TRBD1. In germline, CDR1 is MNHEY, CDR2 SVGAGI. This CDR3 has 13 amino acids. V gave up 2 bases and J gave up 7 bases; unmatched junction bases: 2. CDR3 DNA sequence: TGTGCCAGCAGTTACGCAGGGGGACAGCCCCAGCATTTT. It is translated as CASSYAGGQPQHF.

The chain joins TRBV28 to TRBJ1-1, with TRBD1 matching over 7 bases. From germline, CDR1 is MDHEN and CDR2 SYDVKM. Trimming cost V 6 bases and J 1 base; bases outside gene matches: 11. The CDR3 length is 16 residues. CDR3 sequence (DNA): TGTGCCAGCAGAGACAGGGTGGGGGGATCGAACACTGAAGCTTTCTTT. It is translated as CASRDRVGGSNTEAFF.

This clone has a handful of counts. This sequence joins TRBV5-1 and TRBJ2-2; 7 bases agree with TRBD2. The V segment lost 6 bases and the J segment 2 bases; nucleotides outside the gene matches: 13. CDR3 length: 17 amino acids. CDR1 and CDR2 (germline): SGHRS, YFSETQ. In DNA, the CDR3 is TGCGCCAGCACATCCTTCAGCCTAGCGGAAAACACCGGGGAGCTGTTTTTT. It encodes CASTSFSLAENTGELFF. The full variable domain, completed using reference TRBV5-1 and TRBJ2-2, is KAGVTQTPRYLIKTRGQQVTLSCSPISGHRSVSWYQQTPGQGLQFLFEYFSETQRNKGNFPGRFSGRQFSNSRSEMNVSTLELGDSALYLCASTSFSLAENTGELFFGEGSRLTVL.

The chain has TRBV7-9 and TRBJ2-2; 8 bases match TRBD1. This CDR3 is 16 amino acids long. Germline V gene data show CDR1 as SEHNR and CDR2 as FQNEAQ (reference sequence). With V trimmed by 0 bases and J by 6 bases, 6 bases remained unmatched. The CDR3 is CASSLAGTGSSGELFF. CDR3 DNA sequence: TGTGCCAGCAGCTTAGCCGGGACAGGTTCGTCCGGGGAGCTGTTTTTT.

The genes are TRBV9 and TRBJ1-2, with D uncertain. Between the trimmed V and J ends, which lost 3 bases and 0 bases, there was a span of 9 bases. The CDR3 runs to 14 residues. Germline CDR1 and CDR2: SGDLS and YYNGEE. CDR3 DNA: TGTGCCAGCAGCGCAGGCGTAGCTAACTATGGCTACACCTTC. It is translated as CASSAGVANYGYTF.

This clone occurred once. CDR3 region: CASSLAGGREQFF. CDR3 nucleotides: TGTGCCAGCAGTCTAGCGGGAGGGCGCGAGCAGTTCTTC. The rearrangement joins TRBV28 to TRBJ2-1; 12 bases map to TRBD2. CDR3 length: 13 residues. Germline CDR1 MDHEN, CDR2 SYDVKM. V shed 5 bases, J shed 10 bases, and the junction held 3 bases outside the gene matches.

The chain uses TRBV27 and TRBJ2-7; 10 nucleotides line up with TRBD2. V was clipped by 3 bases and J by 1 base; unmatched bases: 3. The CDR3 length is 15 residues. Germline-derived CDR1 and CDR2 are MNHEY and SMNVEV (reference sequence). CDR3 DNA: TGTGCCAGCAGTTTTAGGACTAGCGGATCCTACGAGCAGTACTTC. Residues: CASSFRTSGSYEQYF.

The chain uses TRBV3-1 (or the pseudogene TRBV3-2) and TRBJ1-1, with 8 nucleotides matching TRBD1. After removal of 4 bases from V and 4 bases from J, the junction contained 5 bases not matched to a gene. Per the germline V gene, CDR1 is LGHDT and CDR2 is YNNKEL (reference sequence). The CDR3 is 14 residues long. This CDR3 reads CASSPQGAATEAFF. CDR3 DNA: TGTGCCAGCAGCCCCCAGGGGGCTGCCACTGAAGCTTTCTTT.

Written as DNA, the CDR3 is TGCGCCAGCAGCTTTGGTAGCGGAGCCGCCTACGAGCAGTACTTC. This codes for CASSFGSGAAYEQYF. The chain recombines TRBV5-1 with TRBJ2-7; a weak D match, TRBD2 (6 bases). The germline CDR1 and CDR2 sequences are SGHRS and YFSETQ. The V end was cut by 2 bases, the J end by 2 bases, with 14 bases between. This CDR3 contains 15 residues. The complete variable domain, with remaining parts taken from reference TRBV5-1 and TRBJ2-7, reads KAGVTQTPRYLIKTRGQQVTLSCSPISGHRSVSWYQQTPGQGLQFLFEYFSETQRNKGNFPGRFSGRQFSNSRSEMNVSTLELGDSALYLCASSFGSGAAYEQYFGPGTRLTVT.

This chain uses TRBV20-1 with TRBJ1-2, with D tentatively TRBD1 (5 bases). CDR3 length: 11 amino acids. Germline loops: CDR1 DFQATT, CDR2 SNEGSKA (reference sequence). V was shortened by 6 bases and J by 3 bases, with 8 bases between the two germline ends. CDR3 loop: CSAWDYYGYTF. For the CDR3, the DNA is TGCAGTGCCTGGGACTACTATGGCTACACCTTC.

The gene calls are TRBV4-1 and TRBJ2-7; the match to TRBD1 covers 8 bases. The CDR3 sequence is 14 residues long. The germline V gene has CDR1 MGHRA and CDR2 YSYEKL. Germline trimming cut 4 bases from V and 7 bases from J; bases unmatched to any gene: 9. The CDR3 DNA is TGCGCCAGCAGCCTGCGACAGGGGCTCGGGGAGCAGTACTTC. Translated, it gives CASSLRQGLGEQYF.

This chain joins TRBV27 and TRBJ1-2; D remains unclear. The CDR3 loop spans 15 amino acids. Trimming left V 4 bases short and J 5 bases short, with 17 bases between. Germline CDR1 and CDR2: MNHEY and SMNVEV (reference sequence). The CDR3 region has the DNA TGTGCCAGCAGTTCCGCCGCGGGGAACAATTATGGCTACACCTTC. It codes for CASSSAAGNNYGYTF.

The chain uses TRBV24-1 and TRBJ2-2, with TRBD2 matching over 8 bases. The V gene's germline CDR1 is KGHDR and CDR2 SFDVKD. With V trimmed by 2 bases and J by 6 bases, 7 bases remained unmatched. CDR3 length equals 16 residues. The CDR3 reads CATSDSQGLGPGELFF. Written as DNA, the CDR3 is TGTGCCACCAGTGATTCGCAGGGACTAGGACCCGGGGAGCTGTTTTTT.

This clone was found once. The J gene is TRBJ2-1, the V gene TRBV3-1 (or the pseudogene TRBV3-2); the D gene is possibly TRBD1 (5 bases). The V gene lost 0 bases and the J gene lost 3 bases, with 18 bases spanning the gap. CDR1 is LGHDT and CDR2 is YNNKEL in the germline V gene (reference sequence). This CDR3 spans 18 amino acids. Written as DNA, the CDR3 is TGTGCCAGCAGCCAAGAGATTGGAACAGGAGACCTCTACAATGAGCAGTTCTTC. This encodes CASSQEIGTGDLYNEQFF.

The chain recombines TRBV3-1 (or the pseudogene TRBV3-2) with TRBJ1-4; 7 positions agree with TRBD1. CDR3 length equals 14 residues. From germline, CDR1 is LGHDT and CDR2 YNNKEL (reference sequence). Trimming at V came to 4 bases and at J to 3 bases, leaving 2 bases not matched to a gene. The CDR3 loop reads CASSLGGPNEKLFF. DNA of the CDR3: TGTGCCAGCAGCCTAGGGGGCCCTAATGAAAAACTGTTTTTT.